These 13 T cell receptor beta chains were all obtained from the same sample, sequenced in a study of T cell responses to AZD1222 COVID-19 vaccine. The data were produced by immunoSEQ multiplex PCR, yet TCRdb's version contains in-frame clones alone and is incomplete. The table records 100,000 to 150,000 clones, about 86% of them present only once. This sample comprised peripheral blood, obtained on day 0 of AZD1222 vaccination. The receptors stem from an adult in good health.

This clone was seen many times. CDR3 sequence: CATSDLMGVTDTQYF. CDR3 coding DNA: TGTGCCACCAGTGATTTGATGGGGGTCACAGATACGCAGTATTTT. V is TRBV24-1 and J is TRBJ2-3, with D perhaps TRBD1 or TRBD2 (5 bases each). The V gene lost 0 bases and the J gene lost 2 bases, with 8 bases spanning the gap. The CDR3 runs 15 residues. Germline V lookup: CDR1 KGHDR, CDR2 SFDVKD.

Here the CDR3 DNA reads TGTGCCAGCAGCCCGCTAGCGGGGGGGGACAATGAGCAGTTCTTC. Its translation: CASSPLAGGDNEQFF. The chain links TRBV7-3 to TRBJ2-1; 12 bases agree with TRBD2. J was trimmed by 5 bases and V by 5 bases; bases with no gene match: 4. The CDR3 is made up of 15 amino acids. Germline lookup yields CDR1 SGHTA and CDR2 FQGTGA.

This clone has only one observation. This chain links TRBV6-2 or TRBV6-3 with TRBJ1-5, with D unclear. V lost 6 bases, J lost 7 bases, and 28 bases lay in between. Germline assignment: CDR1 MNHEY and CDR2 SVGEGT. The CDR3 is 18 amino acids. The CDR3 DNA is TGTGCCAGCAGCGAAAGCCACTCCCCAGTTCGGTTGGAGCAGCCCCAGCATTTT. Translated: CASSESHSPVRLEQPQHF.

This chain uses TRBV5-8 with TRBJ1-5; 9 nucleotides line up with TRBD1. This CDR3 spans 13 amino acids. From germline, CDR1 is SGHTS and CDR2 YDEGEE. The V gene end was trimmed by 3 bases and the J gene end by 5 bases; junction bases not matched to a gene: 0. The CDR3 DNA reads TGTGCCAGCAGCTGGGACAGGGATCAGCCCCAGCATTTT. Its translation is CASSWDRDQPQHF.

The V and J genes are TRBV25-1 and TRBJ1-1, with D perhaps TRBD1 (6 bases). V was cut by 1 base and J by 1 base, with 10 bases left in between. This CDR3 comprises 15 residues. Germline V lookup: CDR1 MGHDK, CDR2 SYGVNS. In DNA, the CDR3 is TGTGCCAGCAGTGAATTGGGGGCGCGGAACACTGAAGCTTTCTTT. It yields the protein CASSELGARNTEAFF.

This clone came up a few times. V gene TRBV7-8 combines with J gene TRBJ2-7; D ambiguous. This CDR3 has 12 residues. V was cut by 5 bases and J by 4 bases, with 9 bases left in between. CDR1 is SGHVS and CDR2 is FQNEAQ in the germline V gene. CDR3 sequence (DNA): TGTGCCAGCAGCCGTCTTGGGTACGAGCAGTACTTC. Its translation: CASSRLGYEQYF.

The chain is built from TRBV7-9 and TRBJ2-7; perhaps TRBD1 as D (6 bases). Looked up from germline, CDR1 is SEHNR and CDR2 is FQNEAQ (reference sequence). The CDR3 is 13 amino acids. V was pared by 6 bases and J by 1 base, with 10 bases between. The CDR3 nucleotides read TGTGCCAGCAGGGAGACAGGATCCTACGAGCAGTACTTC. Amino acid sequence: CASRETGSYEQYF.

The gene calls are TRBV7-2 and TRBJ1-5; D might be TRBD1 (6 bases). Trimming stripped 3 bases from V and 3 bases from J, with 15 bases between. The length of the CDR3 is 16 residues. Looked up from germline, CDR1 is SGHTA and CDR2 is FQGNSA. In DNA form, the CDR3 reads TGTGCCAGCAGCTTTCTCTCAGGGGAGACCAATCAGCCCCAGCATTTT. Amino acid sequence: CASSFLSGETNQPQHF.

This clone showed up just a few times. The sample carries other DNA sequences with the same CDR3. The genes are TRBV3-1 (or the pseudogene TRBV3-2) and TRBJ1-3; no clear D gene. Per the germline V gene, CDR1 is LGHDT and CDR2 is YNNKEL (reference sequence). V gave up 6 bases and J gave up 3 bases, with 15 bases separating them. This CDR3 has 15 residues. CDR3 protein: CASSPSAVVGNTIYF. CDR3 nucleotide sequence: TGTGCCAGCAGTCCTTCGGCAGTCGTTGGAAACACCATATATTTT.

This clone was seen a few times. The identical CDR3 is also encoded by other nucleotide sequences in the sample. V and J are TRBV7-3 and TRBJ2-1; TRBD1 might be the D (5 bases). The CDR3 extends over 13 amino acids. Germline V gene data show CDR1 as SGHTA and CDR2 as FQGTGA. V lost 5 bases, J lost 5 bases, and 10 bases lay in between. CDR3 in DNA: TGTGCCAGCAGCCAGGGAAGGAACAATGAGCAGTTCTTC. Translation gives CASSQGRNNEQFF.

CDR3 sequence reads: CASSLSGQTNTEAFF. CDR3 bases: TGTGCCAGCAGCCTGTCGGGACAGACAAACACTGAAGCTTTCTTT. The V and J genes are TRBV3-1 (or the pseudogene TRBV3-2) and TRBJ1-1; TRBD1 agrees at 7 bases. V shed 4 bases and J 2 bases; nucleotides not matched to a gene: 7. Per germline, CDR1 LGHDT and CDR2 YNNKEL (reference sequence). This CDR3 is built from 15 residues.

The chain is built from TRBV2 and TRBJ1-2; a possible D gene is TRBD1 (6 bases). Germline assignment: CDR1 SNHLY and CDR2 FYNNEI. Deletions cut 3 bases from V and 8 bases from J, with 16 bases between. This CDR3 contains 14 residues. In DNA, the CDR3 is TGTGCCAGCAGTGAGACGGCAGGGGTAAGCGGCTACACCTTC. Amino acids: CASSETAGVSGYTF. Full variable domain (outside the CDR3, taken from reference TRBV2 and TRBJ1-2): EPEVTQTPSHQVTQMGQEVILRCVPISNHLYFYWYRQILGQKVEFLVSFYNNEISEKSEIFDDQFSVERPDGSNFTLKIRSTKLEDSAMYFCASSETAGVSGYTFGSGTRLTVV.

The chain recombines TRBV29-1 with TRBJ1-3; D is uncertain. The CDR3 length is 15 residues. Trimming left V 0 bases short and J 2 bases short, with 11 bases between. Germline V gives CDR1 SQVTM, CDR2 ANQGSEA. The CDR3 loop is CSVEDLARTGNTIYF. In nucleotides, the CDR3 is TGCAGCGTTGAAGATCTGGCCAGGACTGGAAACACCATATATTTT. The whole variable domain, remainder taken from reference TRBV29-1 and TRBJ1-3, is SAVISQKPSRDICQRGTSLTIQCQVDSQVTMMFWYRQQPGQSLTLIATANQGSEATYESGFVIDKFPISRPNLTFSTLTVSNMSPEDSSIYLCSVEDLARTGNTIYFGEGSWLTVV.